A single sample gave rise to the 4 T cell receptor beta chains below, sequenced in a study of low-dose radiotherapy and immunotherapy resistance in tumors. TCR amplification involved around 22 PCR cycles with a constant-region primer and V-primer adapter. TCRdb reanalysed the reads using MiXCR and keeps one entry per CDR3 protein. The sample lists under 60,000 distinct CDR3 sequences, 12% occurring once. Described time point: before trial treatment. This specimen consisted of PBMCs, obtained before treatment. The receptors were sampled from a female donor with ovarian cancer.

This clonotype was seen repeatedly, ten times or more. CDR3 residues: CSASLAGTSGTDTQYF. In DNA, the CDR3 is TGCAGTGCTAGTCTAGCCGGGACTAGCGGTACAGATACGCAGTATTTT. The chain is built from TRBV20-1 and TRBJ2-3; 11 bases fit TRBD2. This CDR3 is 16 amino acids long. CDR1 DFQATT and CDR2 SNEGSKA come from the germline V gene (reference sequence). Germline trimming cut 3 bases from V and 3 bases from J; bases unmatched to any gene: 8.

In its sample, this clonotype was seen many times. The V call is TRBV28, the J call TRBJ2-2, with D uncertain. Trimming cost V 3 bases and J 6 bases, with 5 bases left between them. The CDR3 length is 12 residues. The germline CDR1 and CDR2 sequences are MDHEN and SYDVKM. The CDR3 here is CASSFVAGELFF. In DNA, the CDR3 is TGTGCCAGCAGTTTTGTAGCCGGGGAGCTGTTTTTT.

This clonotype was seen repeatedly, ten times or more. J is TRBJ2-3 and V is TRBV11-1; TRBD1 agrees at 7 bases. Trimming took 4 bases from V and 3 from J; bases not matched to a gene: 7. Germline-derived CDR1 and CDR2 are SGHAT and FQDESV (reference sequence). This CDR3 spans 15 amino acids. The CDR3 sequence: CASSSRQGWTDTQYF. For the CDR3, the DNA is TGTGCCAGCAGCTCCCGACAGGGATGGACAGATACGCAGTATTTT.

This clonotype was seen many times. This chain joins TRBV4-1 and TRBJ1-5, with 8 bases aligning to TRBD1. CDR1 is MGHRA, CDR2 YSYEKL, per germline. V was pared by 1 base and J by 7 bases, with 6 bases of the junction left unmatched. This CDR3 is built from 15 residues. CDR3 sequence: CASSQGLQGEQPQHF. CDR3 DNA sequence: TGCGCCAGCAGCCAAGGCCTACAGGGGGAGCAGCCCCAGCATTTT.